The next 21 T cell receptor beta chains were all read from a single sample in a study of spatial heterogeneity in lung cancer. Time point reported: sample taken at primary tumor resection. Tumor, nontumor lung or frozen PBMC supplied whole RNA that was sequenced unsorted. TCRdb itself ran the 5' RACE reads through MiXCR, one entry per CDR3 protein. The sample lists about 14,000 distinct CDR3 sequences, over 5% occurring once. Here the sequenced sample was lung tumor tissue, taken at surgery. Every receptor here comes from a human donor with early-stage non-small cell lung cancer.

The table lists this clonotype with a few counts. Because the library targeted alpha chains, this beta chain is an off-target read whose size means little. This chain uses TRBV2 with TRBJ2-1; 9 bases map to TRBD2. Germline-derived CDR1 and CDR2 are SNHLY and FYNNEI. V trimming: 1 base; J trimming: 7 bases; junction bases outside the gene matches: 2. The CDR3 has 14 residues. The CDR3 DNA is TGTGCCAGCAGTGAAGTACTAGCGGGTAATGAGCAGTTCTTC. This codes for CASSEVLAGNEQFF.

This clonotype showed up many times. This beta chain lies outside the target of a library built for alpha chains; its clone size means little. The gene calls are TRBV20-1 and TRBJ1-6, with 7 bases identical to TRBD1. Unmatched junction bases numbered 4, after V lost 2 bases and J lost 3 bases. Germline assignment: CDR1 DFQATT and CDR2 SNEGSKA (reference sequence). This CDR3 contains 15 residues. The CDR3 is CSARQGEGYNSPLHF. The CDR3 DNA reads as TGCAGTGCTAGACAGGGGGAAGGCTATAATTCACCCCTCCACTTT.

In this sample, this clonotype turned up many times. With the library built for alpha chains, this beta chain is off target and its frequency is not meaningful. The genes are TRBV12-3 or TRBV12-4 and TRBJ2-1, with D unclear. V lost 6 bases and J 0 bases, leaving 9 bases between the germline ends. The length of the CDR3 is 14 residues. The CDR3 DNA reads TGTGCCAGCAGCACGAGGTTCTCCTACAATGAGCAGTTCTTC. Amino acids: CASSTRFSYNEQFF.

This clonotype was picked up many times. Found in a library prepared for alpha chains, this beta chain is an off-target read, and its abundance has little meaning. The J gene is TRBJ1-4, the V gene TRBV19; 7 positions agree with TRBD1. The CDR3 is 14 residues long. The junction had 12 bases not matched to a gene; V was cut back by 9 bases and J by 8 bases. The germline V gene encodes CDR1 LNHDA and CDR2 SQIVND (reference sequence). Written as DNA, the CDR3 is TGTGCCAGCGCCGAAGGGGGCGGTGGAGAAAAACTGTTTTTT. Amino acids: CASAEGGGGEKLFF.

Ten or more counts support this clonotype. The library was prepared for alpha chains; this beta chain is a stray read, so its frequency means little. V and J are TRBV29-1 and TRBJ1-1, with a weak D call TRBD1 (6 bases). The CDR3 is made up of 10 amino acids. The germline V gene has CDR1 SQVTM and CDR2 ANQGSEA. Between the trimmed V and J ends, which lost 5 bases and 8 bases, there was a span of 9 bases. CDR3 sequence (DNA): TGCAGCGTTTCCGGGACAGAAGCTTTCTTT. This codes for CSVSGTEAFF.

This clonotype was seen at least ten times. This beta chain is an off-target read within a library intended for alpha chains, so its frequency means little. This chain connects TRBV20-1 to TRBJ2-2, with 11 nucleotides matching TRBD2. Trimming cost V 3 bases and J 7 bases; bases outside gene matches: 10. The CDR3 loop spans 16 amino acids. Germline V gene data show CDR1 as DFQATT and CDR2 as SNEGSKA (reference sequence). CDR3 region: CSASMASGRFGGELFF. In DNA form, the CDR3 reads TGCAGTGCTAGTATGGCTAGCGGGAGGTTCGGCGGGGAGCTGTTTTTT.

On this clonotype itself: A library prepared for alpha chains yielded this beta chain as an off-target read; its size is of little meaning. This chain uses TRBV25-1 with TRBJ2-7; D gene unclear. Germline CDR1 reads MGHDK; CDR2 reads SYGVNS. The CDR3 covers 12 residues. Trimming pared 4 bases from V and 3 bases from J, leaving 7 bases between. The CDR3 coding sequence is TGTGCCAGCAGTGGGACGGTCTACGAGCAGTACTTC. This translates into CASSGTVYEQYF.

This clonotype has ten or more counts. For a library built for alpha chains, this beta chain is a stray read; little rests on its size. The V call is TRBV6-5, the J call TRBJ2-5; D ambiguous. The V gene's germline CDR1 is MNHEY and CDR2 SVGAGI. The CDR3 sequence is 13 residues long. Trimming cost V 8 bases and J 1 base, with 11 bases left between them. CDR3 bases: TGTGCCAGCGCCTACGGTCTCCAAGAGACCCAGTACTTC. Protein product: CASAYGLQETQYF.

This clonotype showed up many times. A library made for alpha chains picked up this beta chain off target, so its size means little. The V and J genes are TRBV19 and TRBJ2-7; perhaps TRBD1 as D (6 bases). The V end lost 0 bases, the J end lost 3 bases, and 12 bases lay between the germline ends. This CDR3 spans 15 amino acids. CDR1 and CDR2 from the germline V gene are LNHDA and SQIVND (reference sequence). The CDR3 nucleotides read TGTGCCAGTAGTATAGAAGTGGGCAGGGGCTACGAGCAGTACTTC. Residues: CASSIEVGRGYEQYF.

This clonotype was seen at least ten times. This beta chain lies outside the target of a library built for alpha chains; its clone size means little. The chain has TRBV5-1 and TRBJ2-7, with D unclear. CDR1 is SGHRS and CDR2 is YFSETQ in the germline V gene. CDR3 size: 14 residues. Trimming left V 0 bases short and J 1 base short, with 8 bases between. The CDR3 nucleotides are TGCGCCAGCAGCTTGGAGGTGTTTTCCTACGAGCAGTACTTC. This encodes CASSLEVFSYEQYF.

This clonotype is medium-sized by share. This beta chain is a stray read from a library made for alpha chains; its abundance is not meaningful. The CDR3 DNA follows: TGCAGTGCTAGAGACTCTGATCCGAACACCGGGGAGCTGTTTTTT. Translation: CSARDSDPNTGELFF. The V and J genes are TRBV20-1 and TRBJ2-2, with no clear D. The CDR3 sequence is 15 residues long. The V end was cut by 0 bases, the J end by 0 bases, with 8 bases between. Germline assignment: CDR1 DFQATT and CDR2 SNEGSKA (reference sequence).

In this sample, this clonotype turned up many times. Found in a library prepared for alpha chains, this beta chain is an off-target read, and its abundance has little meaning. The chain employs TRBV2 and TRBJ1-3; 9 bases align to TRBD1. The CDR3 is 16 residues long. V shed 6 bases and J 0 bases; nucleotides not matched to a gene: 6. Germline V gene lookup returns CDR1 SNHLY and CDR2 FYNNEI. Written as DNA, the CDR3 is TGTGCCAGCAGGGGGACAGGGATACGCTCTGGAAACACCATATATTTT. This translates into CASRGTGIRSGNTIYF.

This clonotype was counted at least ten times. This beta chain lies outside the target of a library built for alpha chains; its clone size means little. The rearrangement uses TRBV7-3 and TRBJ2-1, with 8 bases matching TRBD2. The J segment lost 2 bases and the V segment lost 5 bases, leaving 5 bases of the junction unmatched. In germline, CDR1 is SGHTA, CDR2 FQGTGA. The CDR3 covers 15 residues. The CDR3 spells CASSQSGSPYNEQFF. In nucleotides, the CDR3 is TGTGCCAGCAGCCAAAGCGGGAGTCCCTACAATGAGCAGTTCTTC. Combining the CDR3 with reference TRBV7-3 and TRBJ2-1 gives the whole variable domain GAGVSQTPSNKVTEKGKYVELRCDPISGHTALYWYRQSLGQGPEFLIYFQGTGAADDSGLPNDRFFAVRPEGSVSTLKIQRTERGDSAVYLCASSQSGSPYNEQFFGPGTRLTVL.

The table lists this clonotype with many counts. This beta chain appears as a stray read in a library generated for alpha chains; its size is not informative. The chain links TRBV5-5 to TRBJ2-3; the D is unclear. The germline V and J ends were trimmed by 3 bases and 0 bases, with 8 bases remaining between them. The germline gives CDR1 SGHKS, CDR2 YYEKEE (reference sequence). The CDR3 consists of 14 residues. The CDR3 DNA sequence: TGTGCCAGCAGCTCAGGACGAAGCACAGATACGCAGTATTTT. Translated, it gives CASSSGRSTDTQYF.

This clonotype has a count of ten or more. Since the library was made to target alpha chains, this beta chain is a stray read and its abundance is not meaningful. The chain has TRBV27 and TRBJ1-5; D perhaps matches TRBD1 (6 bases). Germline V gene sequence: CDR1 MNHEY, CDR2 SMNVEV (reference sequence). The length of the CDR3 is 15 residues. V shed 3 bases and J shed 6 bases, with 15 bases lying between them. The CDR3 region has the DNA TGTGCCAGCAGTTTTCGGTGGGGAGGGGGTCAGCCCCAGCATTTT. Translation: CASSFRWGGGQPQHF.

This clonotype was recorded at least ten times. Being off target in a library aimed at alpha chains, this beta chain has a size of little meaning. The chain recombines TRBV18 with TRBJ1-1; D unclear. Trimming shortened V by 4 bases and J by 1 base, and 10 bases separated the two germline ends. The CDR3 is 14 residues long. Germline CDR1 reads KGHSH; CDR2 reads LQKENI. The DNA for the CDR3 is TGTGCCAGCTCACTCAGGAGAGAGAACACTGAAGCTTTCTTT. Residues: CASSLRRENTEAFF.

This clonotype has ten or more counts. As an off-target read in a library built for alpha chains, this beta chain has a frequency of little significance. V gene TRBV6-2 or TRBV6-3 combines with J gene TRBJ2-3; D is uncertain. The CDR3 is 12 residues long. Germline lookup yields CDR1 MNHEY and CDR2 SVGEGT. Trimming stripped 5 bases from V and 1 base from J, with 4 bases between. CDR3 residues: CASSSGTDTQYF. CDR3 in DNA: TGTGCCAGCAGTAGCGGCACAGATACGCAGTATTTT.

Ten or more counts support this clonotype. Being off target in a library aimed at alpha chains, this beta chain has a size of little meaning. CDR3 protein: CASRIGQVVTGELFF. As DNA, the CDR3 is TGTGCCAGCAGAATTGGACAGGTCGTCACCGGGGAGCTGTTTTTT. The gene calls are TRBV27 and TRBJ2-2; 7 nucleotides line up with TRBD1. Trimming cost V 6 bases and J 4 bases; bases outside gene matches: 8. The germline gives CDR1 MNHEY, CDR2 SMNVEV (reference sequence). CDR3 length equals 15 residues.

This clonotype was seen only a few times. For a library built for alpha chains, this beta chain is a stray read; little rests on its size. The V call is TRBV3-1, the J call TRBJ2-3, with no clear D. Trimming removed 1 base at V and 6 bases at J, with 2 bases between. The CDR3 loop spans 11 amino acids. Germline assignment: CDR1 LGHDT and CDR2 YNNKEL (reference sequence). CDR3 in DNA: TGTGCCAGCAGCCAAGCGGATACGCAGTATTTT. Its protein is CASSQADTQYF.

This clonotype was found many times. Within a library made for alpha chains, this beta chain is off target, and its count is uninformative. V and J are TRBV12-3 or TRBV12-4 and TRBJ1-1; 7 nucleotides match TRBD1. V was clipped by 1 base and J by 6 bases; unmatched bases: 5. The CDR3 is 14 amino acids. CDR3 residues: CASSLEFTGAEAFF. CDR3 nucleotide sequence: TGTGCCAGCAGTTTAGAGTTTACAGGGGCTGAAGCTTTCTTT.

This clonotype was counted ten times or more. The library was built for alpha chains, so this beta chain is an off-target read and its size means little. The chain couples TRBV20-1 to TRBJ2-1; perhaps TRBD2 as D (5 bases). CDR3 length equals 14 residues. The V gene lost 0 bases and the J gene lost 3 bases, with 9 bases spanning the gap. Germline CDR1 is DFQATT and CDR2 is SNEGSKA (reference sequence). Here the CDR3 reads CSARDREHYNEQFF. In DNA, the CDR3 is TGCAGTGCTAGAGATAGGGAGCACTACAATGAGCAGTTCTTC.